This T cell receptor beta chain was captured by sequencing in a study of T cells in Graves' hyperthyroidism and ophthalmopathy (dated by TCRdb to between 2019 and 2020). Describing the broader study: Peripheral blood samples were taken at initial diagnosis, before any treatment was given. The study also compared thyroid tissue and blood T-cell repertoires from 5 to 7 Graves' hyperthyroidism patients. The paper describes TCR Vbeta CDR3 sequencing of more than 120 peripheral blood samples, made up of some 40 ophthalmopathy patients, roughly 75 hyperthyroidism patients and some 17 progressor patients. After blood sampling, hyperthyroidism patients were treated with methimazole at a starting dose of 30 mg daily, and ophthalmopathy patients were treated with high-dose intravenous methylprednisolone. The 75 to 100 discovery patients were randomly split 7:3 into training and test sets. To identify TCR V-J signatures that set the groups apart, the researchers used a discovery cohort of more than 95 patients, made up of about 44 with Graves' ophthalmopathy and 57 with stable Graves' hyperthyroidism. Prospective prediction of ophthalmopathy was tested in an independent validation cohort consisting of some 19 hyperthyroidism patients and 17 patients who later progressed to ophthalmopathy.

The hyperthyroidism patients were between 18 and 65 years old and newly diagnosed, with a disease duration of less than 2 months. Any patient with an uncontrolled infection, another autoimmune disease, pregnancy or lactation was excluded. Clinical symptoms, serum thyroxine and TRAb, thyroid ultrasound, and orbital computed tomography formed the basis for the diagnoses. Blood from progressor patients was drawn when they were first diagnosed with hyperthyroidism, before any ophthalmopathy symptoms appeared. Ficoll-Paque density gradient centrifugation was used to isolate PBMCs from approximately 10 ml of fresh peripheral blood. Progressor patients were initially diagnosed with Graves' hyperthyroidism and developed ophthalmopathy during follow-up. Total RNA was extracted with Trizol reagent, and quality was checked on an Agilent 2100 Bioanalyzer. On the study overall, not on this receptor specifically: No statistical method was used to set the sample size in advance, and investigators knew the group allocation. A model built on a 13 V-J signature distinguished ophthalmopathy from stable hyperthyroidism, reaching around 88% sensitivity and approximately 83% specificity in cross-validation and 80%/75% in testing. Most expanded thyroid clonotypes (frequency above 0.001) were also detected in blood, suggesting blood repertoires may reflect thyroid immune responses. In validation, progression to ophthalmopathy was predicted by the model with around 71% sensitivity and just over 72% specificity, a median of roughly 6 months before onset.

Trimmed from V: 1 base; trimmed from J: 4 bases; junction bases lacking a gene match: 3. The germline V gene sets CDR1 to SGHRS and CDR2 to YFSETQ. The CDR3 sequence holds 14 residues, the cysteine and phenylalanine included. The sequence is cut down to CDR3 DNA, 42 bases in frame from base 1. TCR beta CDR3 regions were amplified from RNA transcripts. For the first round of RT-PCR on the TCR CDR3, the HTBI primer set was used together with the Qiagen OneStep RT-PCR kit. The libraries were constructed in a second round of multiplex PCR and then size-selected and purified. Sequencing of the libraries was done on an Illumina HiSeq2000 using paired-end 100 bp reads. The published analysis was carried out like this. Raw data were processed with SOAPnuke, discarding reads with adapters, uncalled bases, mean Phred below 15, or no exact constant-primer or identifier match. COPE v1.2.5 was used to merge high-quality paired reads, and clonotypes were defined as unique nucleotide sequences. MiTCR v1.1 was used to align the clonotypes against IMGT TRBV, TRBD and TRBJ reference segments. The analysis included only V-J combinations with a frequency above 0.0001, which together covered 99% to 99.2% of the repertoires. A TCS score was defined as the ratio between F50 (clonal expansion) and ExV (chaos), using BLOSUM62-based TCRdist between CDR3 peptides within each V-J. Welch's t-statistics and random forest reduced several hundred V-J features to 10 to 15, which were used in a naive Bayes classifier (R e1071). The public reads were run again by TCRdb, first through fastp at Q25 and then through MiXCR, and only productive beta chains were kept. When rows share a CDR3 protein, they turn into one entry using the most common DNA and genes. The V and J calls reflect TCRdb's pipeline rather than the authors' work. The sample table lists roughly 160,000 distinct CDR3 sequences, just under 9.5% of them with a count of one. Approximately 20% of the sample comes from the top ten.

In its sample, this clonotype was seen a few times. What this receptor recognizes is not known. The record has no base qualities; no much larger clone is one base away. The chain is encoded by TRBV5-1 joined to TRBJ2-7, with 9 junctional bases fitting TRBD2. Sequencing was done on a sample of blood. The receptor's source is a woman in her late teens or twenties with Graves' hyperthyroidism that later progressed to Graves' ophthalmopathy. The DNA sequence is as follows: TGCGCCAGCAGCTTGAGCGGGAGGATATACGAGCAGTACTTC. This sequence encodes CASSLSGRIYEQYF.